Listed below are T cell receptor beta chains from one sample, sequenced in a study of esophageal squamous cell carcinoma tumors. One entry per CDR3 protein, called by TCRdb with MiXCR from the 5' RACE reads. The sample consists of thousands of distinct CDR3 sequences, approximately 23% of them appearing once. The sequenced material came from tumor tissue. Every receptor here comes from a man aged 45-79 years with esophageal squamous cell carcinoma. Both conserved end residues are part of each CDR3. A D gene is named only where the DNA matches it firmly. Expanded clones get a size class; other rows say once, few or many, or leave the size out.

TRBJ1-3	.	TRBV9	.	CASSVEPEGTTIYF	TGTGCCAGCAGCGTAGAACCTGAGGGGACCACCATATATTTT
TRBJ2-3	medium-sized	TRBV2	TRBD2	CASSDPSGSVADTQYF	TGTGCCAGCAGTGATCCTAGCGGGAGTGTGGCAGATACGCAGTATTTT
TRBJ2-2	medium-sized	TRBV6-5	.	CASSYSPLSGELFF	TGTGCCAGCAGTTACAGCCCCCTTAGCGGGGAGCTGTTTTTT
TRBJ2-3	.	TRBV7-6	TRBD2	CASSLLAGDTQYF	TGTGCCAGCAGTCTACTAGCGGGTGATACGCAGTATTTT
TRBJ2-5	many	TRBV20-1	TRBD1	CSVGDRGLQETQYF	TGCAGTGTCGGGGACAGGGGGCTCCAAGAGACCCAGTACTTC
TRBJ1-2	medium-sized	TRBV28	.	CASEKRGYGYTF	TGTGCCAGCGAGAAGAGGGGCTATGGCTACACCTTC
TRBJ2-7	medium-sized	TRBV7-8	.	CASSFSAGDYEQYF	TGTGCCAGCAGCTTTTCGGCAGGGGACTACGAGCAGTACTTC
TRBJ2-1	large	TRBV6-6	.	CASSYPGTQFF	TGTGCCAGCAGTTACCCCGGGACCCAGTTCTTC
TRBJ1-6	medium-sized	TRBV5-6	TRBD1	CASSPILAGQGNSPLHF	TGTGCCAGCAGCCCGATACTAGCAGGACAGGGGAATTCACCCCTCCACTTT
TRBJ2-1	.	TRBV9	.	CASSGPSRGLGEQFF	TGTGCCAGCAGCGGGCCTTCGAGGGGTCTGGGTGAGCAGTTCTTC
TRBJ2-7	.	TRBV20-1	.	CSATEQGIYEQYF	TGCAGTGCCACGGAGCAGGGGATCTACGAGCAGTACTTC
TRBJ2-7	medium-sized	TRBV20-1	.	CSARGNPLALPSEQYF	TGCAGTGCTAGAGGAAACCCTCTAGCTCTACCCTCCGAGCAGTACTTC
TRBJ2-3	few	TRBV18	TRBD2	CASSPTSGVTDTQYF	TGTGCCAGCTCGCCGACTAGCGGGGTCACAGATACGCAGTATTTT
TRBJ1-6	.	TRBV12-3/TRBV12-4	TRBD1	CASSLLGTDSPLHF	TGTGCCAGCAGTTTATTAGGGACAGATTCACCCCTCCACTTT
TRBJ1-2	medium-sized	TRBV18	TRBD1	CASSLLGTGGGYTF	TGTGCCAGCTCACTACTCGGGACAGGAGGGGGCTACACCTTC
TRBJ2-7	.	TRBV6-6	TRBD2	CVTGGRTYEQYF	TGTGTCACCGGGGGGAGGACCTACGAGCAGTACTTC
TRBJ2-6	.	TRBV28	.	CASSPSAGANVLTF	TGTGCCAGCAGCCCTTCGGCTGGGGCCAACGTCCTGACTTTC
TRBJ2-4	medium-sized	TRBV7-9	.	CASSLGGAKNIQYF	TGTGCCAGCAGCTTAGGCGGGGCCAAAAACATTCAGTACTTC
TRBJ1-2	medium-sized	TRBV9	TRBD1	CASSVVGGAGGYTF	TGTGCCAGCAGCGTAGTAGGGGGCGCAGGAGGCTACACCTTC
TRBJ2-2	medium-sized	TRBV2	.	CASSLKQGSGELFF	TGTGCCAGCAGTTTAAAACAGGGATCCGGGGAGCTGTTTTTT
TRBJ2-1	medium-sized	TRBV11-2	TRBD2	CASSVSGSNEQFF	TGTGCCAGCAGCGTAAGCGGGAGTAATGAGCAGTTCTTC
TRBJ2-1	.	TRBV9	.	CASSAGGAQLYNEQFF	TGTGCCAGCAGTGCCGGCGGGGCCCAACTTTACAATGAGCAGTTCTTC
TRBJ2-5	medium-sized	TRBV15	.	CATSSGQHSGGSQETQYF	TGTGCCACCAGCAGTGGGCAGCACAGTGGGGGAAGCCAAGAGACCCAGTACTTC
TRBJ1-1	.	TRBV11-2	.	CASSLDPLPSSEAFF	TGTGCCAGCAGCTTAGATCCCCTCCCTTCTAGTGAAGCTTTCTTT
TRBJ2-7	.	TRBV27	.	CASRHRPEVPYEQYF	TGTGCTAGCCGCCACCGCCCCGAGGTCCCCTACGAGCAGTACTTC
TRBJ2-2	few	TRBV4-2	.	CASSLTSTGELFF	TGTGCCAGCAGCCTAACGAGCACCGGGGAGCTGTTTTTT
TRBJ1-5	few	TRBV20-1	.	CSARGARYSNQPQHF	TGCAGTGCTAGAGGTGCCAGATATAGCAATCAGCCCCAGCATTTT
TRBJ2-1	medium-sized	TRBV5-4	.	CASSFTGRDEQFF	TGTGCCAGCAGCTTTACGGGGCGGGATGAGCAGTTCTTC
TRBJ2-1	medium-sized	TRBV7-7	.	CASSPVASYNEQFF	TGTGCTAGCAGCCCTGTTGCGTCCTACAATGAGCAGTTCTTC
TRBJ2-7	few	TRBV27	.	CASSRDIRGYEQYF	TGTGCCAGCAGCCGGGACATTAGGGGCTACGAGCAGTACTTC
TRBJ2-7	medium-sized	TRBV10-2	TRBD1	CASSDPSDRVYQQYF	TGCGCCAGCAGTGACCCATCGGACAGGGTCTACCAGCAGTACTTC
TRBJ2-1	medium-sized	TRBV20-1	TRBD2	CSAPPGGKMGEQFF	TGCAGTGCCCCCCCGGGAGGAAAGATGGGTGAGCAGTTCTTC
TRBJ2-7	few	TRBV5-1	.	CASSFGTGSYEQYF	TGCGCCAGCAGCTTCGGGACGGGGTCCTACGAGCAGTACTTC
TRBJ2-1	.	TRBV3-1	.	CASSRGGHEQFF	TGTGCCAGCAGTCGAGGGGGGCATGAGCAGTTCTTC
TRBJ2-7	many	TRBV28	TRBD2	CASSFPSGRESYEQYF	TGTGCCAGCAGTTTCCCTAGCGGGAGGGAATCCTACGAGCAGTACTTC
TRBJ2-2	medium-sized	TRBV10-3	.	CAASAVSGELFF	TGTGCCGCTAGCGCTGTCTCGGGGGAGCTGTTTTTT
TRBJ1-1	.	TRBV18	.	CASSNGERAFF	TGTGCCAGCTCAAACGGGGAGCGAGCTTTCTTT
TRBJ1-5	many	TRBV9	.	CASSVDAGANQPQHF	TGTGCCAGCAGCGTAGATGCAGGCGCTAATCAGCCCCAGCATTTT
TRBJ2-3	.	TRBV20-1	.	CSASPSTGYTDTQYF	TGCAGTGCTAGCCCCTCCACCGGATACACAGATACGCAGTATTTT
TRBJ1-3	medium-sized	TRBV6-5	.	CASSRGPGNTIYF	TGTGCCAGCAGCCGCGGACCTGGAAACACCATATATTTT
TRBJ1-1	medium-sized	TRBV20-1	TRBD1	CSARTGGRVEAFF	TGCAGTGCTAGAACAGGGGGCCGGGTTGAAGCTTTCTTT
TRBJ2-1	medium-sized	TRBV4-2	TRBD2	CASSPETAGGRNEQFF	TGTGCCAGCAGCCCTGAGACAGCGGGAGGCCGGAATGAGCAGTTCTTC
TRBJ1-2	medium-sized	TRBV30	.	CASPRRGADYGDTF	TGTGCCTCCCCACGACGGGGGGCCGACTATGGCGACACCTTC
TRBJ2-4	.	TRBV2	TRBD2	CASSLNPGGAKNIQYF	TGTGCCAGCAGTCTCAATCCGGGGGGGGCCAAAAACATTCAGTACTTC
TRBJ2-1	few	TRBV15	TRBD2	CATSGLTSARFSYNEQFF	TGTGCCACCAGCGGACTGACTAGCGCCCGGTTCTCCTACAATGAGCAGTTCTTC
TRBJ2-3	.	TRBV10-3	.	CASRKGESDTQYF	TGTGCCTCAAGAAAAGGGGAATCAGATACGCAGTATTTT
TRBJ2-7	many	TRBV7-2	.	CASSLGVSYEQYF	TGTGCCAGCAGCTTGGGAGTTTCCTACGAGCAGTACTTC
TRBJ2-2	.	TRBV4-1	.	CASSQDLPGIPGELFF	TGCGCCAGCAGCCAAGATCTTCCGGGGATACCCGGGGAGCTGTTTTTT
TRBJ2-2	many	TRBV7-2	.	CASSLLGTTTGELFF	TGTGCCAGCAGCTTACTTGGGACCACCACCGGGGAGCTGTTTTTT
TRBJ1-3	few	TRBV7-8	TRBD1	CASSLDRGRSGNTIYF	TGTGCCAGCAGCCTGGACAGGGGACGCTCTGGAAACACCATATATTTT
TRBJ1-1	medium-sized	TRBV10-1	.	CASSERGTDTEAFF	TGCGCCAGCAGTGAGAGGGGGACCGACACTGAAGCTTTCTTT
TRBJ2-5	few	TRBV5-6	.	CASSLFVWETQYF	TGTGCCAGCAGCTTGTTTGTTTGGGAGACCCAGTACTTC
TRBJ1-1	.	TRBV20-1	.	CSASNLDDTEAFF	TGCAGTGCTAGTAATCTGGACGACACTGAAGCTTTCTTT
TRBJ2-3	.	TRBV3-1	TRBD2	CASSQEALAGPGGTDTQYF	TGTGCCAGCAGCCAAGAGGCACTAGCGGGCCCGGGGGGCACAGATACGCAGTATTTT
TRBJ2-1	.	TRBV24-1	.	CATSDRGAGSYNEQFF	TGTGCCACCAGTGATAGGGGGGCCGGGTCCTACAATGAGCAGTTCTTC
TRBJ1-1	.	TRBV12-3/TRBV12-4	TRBD1	CASRGQGFTEAFF	TGTGCCAGCAGGGGACAGGGATTCACTGAAGCTTTCTTT
TRBJ2-5	medium-sized	TRBV24-1	.	CATSGPSTGETQYF	TGTGCCACCAGTGGCCCGTCTACGGGGGAGACCCAGTACTTC
TRBJ1-5	.	TRBV2	TRBD1	CASSVNRGPNQPQHF	TGTGCCAGCAGTGTAAACAGGGGTCCCAATCAGCCCCAGCATTTT
TRBJ2-1	medium-sized	TRBV20-1	TRBD1	CSAKGQAQQFF	TGCAGTGCGAAAGGACAGGCGCAGCAGTTCTTC
TRBJ2-1	medium-sized	TRBV11-2	.	CASSLSVGRGNNEQFF	TGTGCCAGCAGCTTATCAGTGGGACGGGGCAACAATGAGCAGTTCTTC